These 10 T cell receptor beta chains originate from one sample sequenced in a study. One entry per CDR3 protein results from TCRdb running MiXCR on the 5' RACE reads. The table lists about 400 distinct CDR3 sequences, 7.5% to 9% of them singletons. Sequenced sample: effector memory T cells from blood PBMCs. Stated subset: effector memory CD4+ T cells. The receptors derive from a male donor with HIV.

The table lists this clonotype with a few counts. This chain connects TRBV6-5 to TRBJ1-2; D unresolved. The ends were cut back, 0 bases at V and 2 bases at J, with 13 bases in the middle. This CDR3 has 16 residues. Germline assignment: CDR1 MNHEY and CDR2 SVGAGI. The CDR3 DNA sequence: TGTGCCAGCAGTTACTCGTACAGACACGCGAACTATGGCTACACCTTC. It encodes CASSYSYRHANYGYTF.

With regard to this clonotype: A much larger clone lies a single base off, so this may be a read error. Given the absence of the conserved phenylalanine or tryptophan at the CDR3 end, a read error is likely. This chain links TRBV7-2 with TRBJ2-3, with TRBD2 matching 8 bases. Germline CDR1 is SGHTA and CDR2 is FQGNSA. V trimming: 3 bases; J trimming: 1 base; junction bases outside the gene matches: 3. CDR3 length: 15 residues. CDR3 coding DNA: TGTGCCAGCAGCTTCGATAGCGGGGGCACAGATACGCAGTATTTG. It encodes CASSFDSGGTDTQYL.

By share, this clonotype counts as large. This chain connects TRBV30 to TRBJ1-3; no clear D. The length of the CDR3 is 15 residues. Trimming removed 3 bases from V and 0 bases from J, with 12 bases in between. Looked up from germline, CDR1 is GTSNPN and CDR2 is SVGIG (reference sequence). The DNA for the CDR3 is TGTGCCTGGAGAAATTGGGCGAACTCTGGAAACACCATATATTTT. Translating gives CAWRNWANSGNTIYF.

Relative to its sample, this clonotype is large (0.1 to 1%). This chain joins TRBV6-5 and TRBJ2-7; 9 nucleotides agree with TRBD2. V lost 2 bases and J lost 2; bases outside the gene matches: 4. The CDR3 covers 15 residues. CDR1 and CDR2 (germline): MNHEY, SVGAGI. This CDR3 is CASSYMPSGAYEQYF. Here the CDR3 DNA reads TGTGCCAGCAGTTACATGCCTAGCGGGGCCTACGAGCAGTACTTC.

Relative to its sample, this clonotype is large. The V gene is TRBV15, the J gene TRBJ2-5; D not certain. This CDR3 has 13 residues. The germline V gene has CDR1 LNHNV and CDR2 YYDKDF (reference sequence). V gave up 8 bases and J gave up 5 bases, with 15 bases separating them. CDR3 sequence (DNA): TGTGCCACCTCGGGCCAGCGCGTGGAGACCCAGTACTTC. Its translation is CATSGQRVETQYF.

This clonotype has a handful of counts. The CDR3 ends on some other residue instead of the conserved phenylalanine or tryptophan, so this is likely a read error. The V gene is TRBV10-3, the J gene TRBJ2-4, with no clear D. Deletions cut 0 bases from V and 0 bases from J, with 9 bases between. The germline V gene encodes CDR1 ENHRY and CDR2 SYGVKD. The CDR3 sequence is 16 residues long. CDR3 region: CAISESVSLAKNIQYL. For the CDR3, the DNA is TGTGCCATCAGTGAGTCCGTTAGCTTAGCCAAAAACATTCAGTACCTC.

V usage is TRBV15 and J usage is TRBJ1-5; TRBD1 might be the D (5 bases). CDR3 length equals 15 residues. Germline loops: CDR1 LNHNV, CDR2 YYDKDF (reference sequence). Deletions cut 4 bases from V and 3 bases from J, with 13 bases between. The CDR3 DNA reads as TGTGCCACCAGCAAGGAGGGGTTCAACAATCAGCCCCAGCATTTT. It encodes CATSKEGFNNQPQHF.

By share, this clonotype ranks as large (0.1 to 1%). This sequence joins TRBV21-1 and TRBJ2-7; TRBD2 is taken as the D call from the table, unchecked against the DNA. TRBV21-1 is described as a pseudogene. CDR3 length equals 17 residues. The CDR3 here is CASSLRLAGGSEYEQYF. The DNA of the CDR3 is TGTGCCAGCAGCTTACGACTAGCGGGAGGCTCAGAGTACGAGCAGTACTTC.

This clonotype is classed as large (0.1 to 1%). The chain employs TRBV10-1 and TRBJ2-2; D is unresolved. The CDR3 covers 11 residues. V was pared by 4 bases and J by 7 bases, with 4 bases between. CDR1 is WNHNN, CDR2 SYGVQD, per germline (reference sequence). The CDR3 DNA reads TGCGCCAGCAGTGTCGTCGGGGAGCTGTTTTTT. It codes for CASSVVGELFF.

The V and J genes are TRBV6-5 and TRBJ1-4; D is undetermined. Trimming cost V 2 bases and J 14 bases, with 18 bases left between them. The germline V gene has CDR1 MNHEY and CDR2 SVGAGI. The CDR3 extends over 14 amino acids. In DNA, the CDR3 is TGTGCCAGCAGTTACCTCTCGCCAGGAGCCAGGCTGTTTTTT. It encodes CASSYLSPGARLFF.